Below, 15 T cell receptor beta chains from the same sample are listed, as sequenced in a study of cytomegalovirus exposure and HLA in healthy donors. In the PCR, 60 Vbeta and 13 Jbeta primers were used. Data came from immunoSEQ multiplex PCR; TCRdb stores just in-frame clones and leaves some out. This table holds around 130,000 clones, roughly 70% found once. The source material was PBMCs. These receptors came from a man between 40 and 49 years old in good health and CMV-seropositive.

This chain uses TRBV5-4 with TRBJ2-2; 13 positions match TRBD2. The CDR3 totals 15 residues. Germline CDR1 SGHNT, CDR2 YYREEE (reference sequence). V gave up 3 bases and J gave up 5 bases; unmatched junction bases: 1. CDR3 region: CASSWGLAGTGELFF. In DNA form, the CDR3 reads TGTGCCAGCAGCTGGGGACTAGCGGGGACCGGGGAGCTGTTTTTT.

This chain joins TRBV6-5 and TRBJ2-1, with D perhaps TRBD1 (5 bases). The germline V gene has CDR1 MNHEY and CDR2 SVGAGI. The V end was cut by 6 bases, the J end by 4 bases, with 13 bases between. This CDR3 comprises 14 residues. The CDR3 nucleotides are TGTGCCAGCAGGGGGCGTGAAAGTTACAATGAGCAGTTCTTC. Its protein product is CASRGRESYNEQFF.

This chain uses TRBV10-3 with TRBJ2-1, with TRBD1 matching 11 bases. The CDR3 runs to 14 residues. The trim removed 4 bases at V and 8 bases at J, leaving 4 bases unmatched. Germline CDR1 and CDR2: ENHRY and SYGVKD. In DNA form, the CDR3 reads TGTGCCATCAGTGGGACAGGGGGCGTGGATGAGCAGTTCTTC. Translation: CAISGTGGVDEQFF.

This chain uses TRBV10-1 with TRBJ2-3; TRBD1 aligns across 9 bases. The junction had 2 bases not matched to a gene; V was cut back by 6 bases and J by 4 bases. This CDR3 spans 13 amino acids. Germline-derived CDR1 and CDR2 are WNHNN and SYGVQD (reference sequence). The CDR3 loop is CASRRDRADTQYF. The CDR3 DNA reads TGCGCCAGCAGGCGGGACAGGGCAGATACGCAGTATTTT.

The J gene is TRBJ1-1, the V gene TRBV5-5, with 10 bases fitting TRBD1. The V segment lost 4 bases and the J segment 0 bases; nucleotides outside the gene matches: 6. CDR3 length equals 16 residues. CDR1 is SGHKS, CDR2 YYEKEE, per germline (reference sequence). The CDR3 nucleotides read TGTGCCAGCAGCGTCGGGACAGGGGTCATGAACACTGAAGCTTTCTTT. Translation gives CASSVGTGVMNTEAFF.

There are a few counts of this clone. V is TRBV15 and J is TRBJ1-2; no firm D call. Trimming pared 1 base from V and 4 bases from J, leaving 16 bases between. Germline CDR1 LNHNV, CDR2 YYDKDF (reference sequence). The CDR3 is 16 residues long. CDR3 loop: CATSRGGGSLVYGYTF. CDR3 DNA sequence: TGTGCCACCAGCAGAGGGGGAGGGAGCCTGGTCTATGGCTACACCTTC.

This clone was seen a few times. J is TRBJ1-3 and V is TRBV5-6, with D maybe TRBD1 (6 bases). Deletions cut 5 bases from V and 2 bases from J, with 11 bases between. The CDR3 is 14 amino acids. CDR1 and CDR2 (germline): SGHDT, YYEEEE. CDR3 in amino acids: CASREQGPGNTIYF. CDR3 coding DNA: TGTGCCAGCAGAGAACAGGGTCCTGGAAACACCATATATTTT.

The J gene is TRBJ2-7, the V gene TRBV5-5, with 8 bases aligning to TRBD2. Germline lookup yields CDR1 SGHKS and CDR2 YYEKEE (reference sequence). This CDR3 has 14 amino acids. With 6 bases clipped from V and 5 bases from J, the junction kept 10 bases outside the gene matches. The CDR3 region is CASTRGGVPNEQYF. The CDR3 nucleotides are TGTGCCAGCACCCGGGGGGGGGTGCCCAACGAGCAGTACTTC.

In DNA form, the CDR3 reads TGTGCCAGTAGCTCAGGGGGTGGGGGCATTCAGTACTTC. Its translation: CASSSGGGGIQYF. This chain uses TRBV19 with TRBJ2-4; 7 bases are a match to TRBD1. V lost 6 bases and J lost 9; bases outside the gene matches: 8. CDR1 is LNHDA, CDR2 SQIVND, per germline (reference sequence). CDR3 length: 13 residues.

The V gene is TRBV28, the J gene TRBJ1-6; D remains unclear. This CDR3 contains 18 residues. V lost 1 base and J lost 5, with 18 bases in between. Germline loops: CDR1 MDHEN, CDR2 SYDVKM. The CDR3 is CASSLFSFSERDNSPLHF. The CDR3, as DNA: TGTGCCAGCAGTTTATTTTCGTTTTCTGAACGGGATAATTCACCCCTCCACTTT.

V usage is TRBV9 and J usage is TRBJ2-3; the D is unclear. The V gene lost 4 bases and the J gene lost 0 bases, with 12 bases spanning the gap. Germline CDR1 reads SGDLS; CDR2 reads YYNGEE. The CDR3 totals 15 residues. The CDR3 spells CASSSRVISTDTQYF. DNA for the CDR3: TGTGCCAGCAGCTCCCGGGTCATCAGCACAGATACGCAGTATTTT.

This chain uses TRBV27 with TRBJ1-2; D is possibly TRBD1 (6 bases). This CDR3 contains 17 residues. The germline CDR1 and CDR2 sequences are MNHEY and SMNVEV (reference sequence). V was clipped by 0 bases and J by 7 bases, with 21 bases between them. The DNA for the CDR3 is TGTGCCAGCAGTTTATCGATAAAAGACATAACAGGGAGTGGCTACACCTTC. Translating gives CASSLSIKDITGSGYTF.

This clone was seen a single time. This rearrangement joins TRBV19 to TRBJ2-2; D possibly corresponds to TRBD2 (6 bases). V was clipped by 3 bases and J by 2 bases, with 10 bases between them. This CDR3 contains 15 residues. Per the germline V gene, CDR1 is LNHDA and CDR2 is SQIVND (reference sequence). The CDR3 loop reads CASSILAGNTGELFF. CDR3 DNA: TGTGCCAGTAGTATTCTTGCGGGAAACACCGGGGAGCTGTTTTTT.

The chain recombines TRBV9 with TRBJ2-7; D might be TRBD2 (6 bases). CDR1 and CDR2 (germline): SGDLS, YYNGEE. CDR3 length: 13 amino acids. V shed 0 bases and J shed 10 bases, with 14 bases lying between them. DNA for the CDR3: TGTGCCAGCAGCGTAGGGGGCACGGAGGGACAGTACTTC. Encoded protein: CASSVGGTEGQYF. Combining the CDR3 with reference TRBV9 and TRBJ2-7 gives the whole variable domain DSGVTQTPKHLITATGQRVTLRCSPRSGDLSVYWYQQSLDQGLQFLIQYYNGEERAKGNILERFSAQQFPDLHSELNLSSLELGDSALYFCASSVGGTEGQYFGPGTRLTVT.

V usage is TRBV7-9 and J usage is TRBJ2-5, with 11 bases aligning to TRBD2. The CDR3 contains 15 residues. Germline V CDR1 and CDR2: SEHNR, FQNEAQ (reference sequence). V lost 5 bases, J lost 5 bases, and 7 bases stayed unmatched. CDR3 bases: TGTGCCAGCAGCATTAGCGGGAGGGCCGGGGAGACCCAGTACTTC. Translating gives CASSISGRAGETQYF.